Below are 25 T cell receptor beta chains sequenced from a single sample in a study of T cells in women clearing cervical HPV infection. Only in-frame clones appear in the TCRdb table, and some are missing; sequencing was by immunoSEQ multiplex PCR. The sample spans tens of thousands of clones; the ten largest clones claim roughly 10%. Sample: blood buffy coat. These receptors came from a woman between 18 and 75 years old with a cervical HPV16 infection that either progressed to CIN3+ or cleared (not recorded which).

To note about this clone: The DNA ends 3 residues before the CDR3 does, and the rest of the CDR3 is filled in from the germline J gene. The chain joins TRBV6-1 to TRBJ2-4; D might be TRBD2 (6 bases). CDR3 length equals 15 residues. V lost 4 bases and J 2 bases, leaving 12 bases between the germline ends. The germline CDR1 and CDR2 sequences are MNHNS and SASEGT. CDR3 bases read: TGTGCCAGCAGTGTTAGCGGTCTCTCCAAAAACATT. It codes for CASSVSGLSKNI. Given in full, the CDR3 is CASSVSGLSKNIQYF.

Note on this clone: The CDR3 end falls 3 residues outside the read, so it is completed with the germline J gene. The chain employs TRBV7-6 and TRBJ1-2, with D perhaps matching TRBD1 (5 bases). Germline CDR1 reads SGHVS; CDR2 reads FNYEAQ. This CDR3 has 14 amino acids. The CDR3 bases that were read are TGTGCCAGCAGCTTGAACGCAGGGTCAGACGAC. Translation: CASSLNAGSDD. The entire CDR3 is CASSLNAGSDDYTF.

Notes on this clone: The junction departs from the called germline gene at one end, perhaps through a read error. The read ends 3 residues early relative to the CDR3; the germline J gene fills the gap. The chain carries TRBV4-2 and TRBJ1-2; D uncertain. CDR1 and CDR2 from the germline V gene are LGHNA and YNFKEQ. This CDR3 is 13 amino acids long. Partial CDR3 DNA: TGCGCCAGCAGCCAAGATTTCAGCTATGGC. This translates into CASSQDFSYG. Given in full, the CDR3 is CASSQDFSYGYTF.

Note on this clone: The CDR3 is cut off 3 residues early in the read; its end comes from the germline J gene. The chain couples TRBV19 to TRBJ2-3; D perhaps matches TRBD2 (6 bases). From germline, CDR1 is LNHDA and CDR2 SQIVND (reference sequence). The CDR3 length is 14 residues. V dropped 9 bases and J dropped 0 bases, with 13 bases sitting between them. The CDR3 reads CASGGVSSTDTQYF. The CDR3 DNA, read in part, is TGTGCCAGCGGAGGGGTGTCGAGCACAGATACG. The variable domain in full, with the rest retrieved from reference TRBV19 and TRBJ2-3, is DGGITQSPKYLFRKEGQNVTLSCEQNLNHDAMYWYRQDPGQGLRLIYYSQIVNDFQKGDIAEGYSVSREKKESFPLTVTSAQKNPTAFYLCASGGVSSTDTQYFGPGTRLTVL.

About this clone: The DNA ends 3 residues before the CDR3 does, and the rest of the CDR3 is filled in from the germline J gene. This chain connects TRBV20-1 to TRBJ2-7; D is uncertain. Germline CDR1 reads DFQATT; CDR2 reads SNEGSKA (reference sequence). The germline V and J ends were trimmed by 3 bases and 5 bases, with 8 bases remaining between them. The CDR3 length is 11 residues. CDR3 bases read: TGCAGTGCTAGTCAAGGTAACGAG. Protein sequence: CSASQGNE. The whole CDR3 is CSASQGNEQYF.

Concerning this clone itself: The read gets to within 3 residues of the CDR3 end, and the germline J gene fills in the rest. The chain uses TRBV20-1 and TRBJ1-2, with D possibly matching TRBD1 (5 bases). This CDR3 has 11 residues. Germline V gene lookup returns CDR1 DFQATT and CDR2 SNEGSKA (reference sequence). The ends were cut back, 8 bases at V and 6 bases at J, with 13 bases in the middle. CDR3 DNA, as far as it was read: TGCAGTCCGCGGGGGGGAAATGGC. This gives the protein CSPRGGNG. The complete CDR3 protein is CSPRGGNGYTF.

On this clone itself: The sequence runs out 3 residues before the end of the CDR3; the remainder is reconstructed from the germline J gene. The rearrangement links TRBV19 to TRBJ2-3; tentatively, D is TRBD2 (5 bases). Germline V gene sequence: CDR1 LNHDA, CDR2 SQIVND (reference sequence). This CDR3 is 17 amino acids long. The CDR3 DNA, read in part, is TGTGCCAGTAGTTCCCGCCCTTCGGTAGCGTTGGCGGAGACG. Translating it yields CASSSRPSVALAET. The CDR3 as a whole reads CASSSRPSVALAETQYF.

Comment on this clone: The junction shows a germline mismatch at one end, possibly a read error. The observed sequence ends 3 residues before the CDR3 terminus, with the missing tail filled in from the germline J gene. This sequence joins TRBV2 and TRBJ1-1, with TRBD1 as a possible D gene (5 bases). Germline V gene data show CDR1 as SNHLY and CDR2 as FYNNEI. The CDR3 spans 13 residues. Partial CDR3 DNA: TGTGCCAGCACCCCGACAGAGAACGCTGAA. It yields the protein CASTPTENAE. The CDR3 as a whole reads CASTPTENAEAFF.

About this clone: The CDR3 extends 3 residues past the end of the read, so its final part is completed from the germline J gene. J is TRBJ1-4 and V is TRBV6-1; D gene ambiguous. Germline values: CDR1 MNHNS, CDR2 SASEGT. With 1 base removed from V and 3 bases from J, the gap between germline ends came to 9 bases. This CDR3 contains 15 residues. CDR3 loop: CASSEGAASNEKLFF. CDR3 bases read: TGTGCCAGCAGTGAAGGGGCAGCCTCTAATGAAAAA.

On this clone itself: The CDR3 end falls 3 residues outside the read, so it is completed with the germline J gene. The chain employs TRBV19 and TRBJ2-4; 7 nucleotides line up with TRBD1. Looked up from germline, CDR1 is LNHDA and CDR2 is SQIVND (reference sequence). The CDR3 spans 16 residues. The CDR3 sequence is CASTETTGTVNYGQYF. CDR3 DNA (partial): TGTGCCAGTACCGAAACTACCGGGACAGTTAACTATGGT.

In regard to this clone: Read data end 3 residues before the CDR3 end; the end is taken from the germline J gene. The gene calls are TRBV20-1 and TRBJ1-5, with D unclear. CDR1 is DFQATT, CDR2 SNEGSKA, per germline (reference sequence). This CDR3 is built from 11 residues. Between the trimmed V and J ends, which lost 3 bases and 8 bases, there was a span of 8 bases. The CDR3 sequence is CSARAGKPQHF. The sequenced CDR3 bases are TGCAGTGCTAGGGCGGGAAAGCCC.

Worth noting for this clone: With the read ending 3 residues before the CDR3 end, the germline J gene is used to fill in that end. This chain joins TRBV19 and TRBJ2-1; 7 positions match TRBD2. Germline CDR1 is LNHDA and CDR2 is SQIVND (reference sequence). The CDR3 consists of 16 residues. V lost 1 base, J lost 1 base, and 4 bases stayed unmatched. The sequenced part of the CDR3 DNA is TGTGCCAGTAGTATAGGCGGCGGGAGTTCCTACAATGAG. Amino acid sequence: CASSIGGGSSYNE. The full CDR3 reads CASSIGGGSSYNEQFF.

About this clone: The sequenced fragment ends 3 residues before the CDR3 boundary, so the rest is inferred from the germline J gene. The chain couples TRBV7-2 to TRBJ2-5; TRBD2 agrees at 11 bases. Trimming took 3 bases from V and 4 from J; bases not matched to a gene: 1. This CDR3 is 14 amino acids long. Per the germline V gene, CDR1 is SGHTA and CDR2 is FQGNSA. The CDR3 is CASSFSGRGETQYF. CDR3 bases read: TGTGCCAGCAGCTTTAGCGGGAGGGGAGAGACC. Complete variable domain (other parts from reference TRBV7-2 and TRBJ2-5): GAGVSQSPSNKVTEKGKDVELRCDPISGHTALYWYRQSLGQGLEFLIYFQGNSAPDKSGLPSDRFSAERTGGSVSTLTIQRTQQEDSAVYLCASSFSGRGETQYFGPGTRLLVL.

The part of the CDR3 DNA that was read is TGTGCCAGCAGTTCTAGCGGGAGGAGCACCGGGGAG. Its protein is CASSSSGRSTGE. The CDR3 reads in full as CASSSSGRSTGELFF. The chain carries TRBV7-9 and TRBJ2-2, with TRBD2 matching 11 bases. The CDR3 end lies 3 residues beyond the end of the read and is filled in from the germline J gene. The CDR3 runs to 15 residues. Germline values: CDR1 SEHNR, CDR2 FQNEAQ (reference sequence). The V and J ends lost 6 bases and 4 bases, in that order; junction bases with no gene match: 4.

On this clone: The missing CDR3 end, 3 residues past where the read stops, is filled in from the germline J gene. The V gene is TRBV29-1, the J gene TRBJ2-1, with TRBD2 identical over 11 bases. Germline V CDR1 and CDR2: SQVTM, ANQGSEA. This CDR3 is 11 amino acids long. Losses at the gene ends were 8 bases for V and 6 bases for J; bases not matched to a gene: 0. CDR3 DNA (partial): TGCAGCACTAGCGGGAGCAATGAG. Protein sequence: CSTSGSNE. The CDR3 in full is CSTSGSNEQFF.

With regard to this clone: Read data end 3 residues before the CDR3 end; the end is taken from the germline J gene. The gene calls are TRBV6-2 or TRBV6-3 and TRBJ2-5; 12 nucleotides agree with TRBD2. Germline V gene lookup returns CDR1 MNHEY and CDR2 SVGEGT. V lost 6 bases to trimming and J lost 2 bases; unmatched junction nucleotides: 4. This CDR3 is built from 15 residues. The part of the CDR3 DNA that was read is TGTGCCAGCAGGACTAGCGGGAGATCTCAAGAGACC. Amino acid sequence: CASRTSGRSQET. In full, the CDR3 is CASRTSGRSQETQYF.

Remarks on this clone: The read terminates 3 residues ahead of where the CDR3 ends, so the germline J gene completes it. The V gene is TRBV6-2 or TRBV6-3, the J gene TRBJ2-5; possibly TRBD2 for D (5 bases). V lost 6 bases and J 5 bases, leaving 10 bases between the germline ends. The CDR3 sequence is 12 residues long. Germline loops: CDR1 MNHEY, CDR2 SVGEGT. CDR3 in amino acids: CASRASRETQYF. The DNA read from the CDR3 is TGTGCCAGCAGAGCTAGCCGGGAGACC.

On this clone: The sequenced fragment ends 3 residues before the CDR3 boundary, so the rest is inferred from the germline J gene. This chain uses TRBV19 with TRBJ2-3; 9 bases align to TRBD1. CDR3 length equals 16 residues. Germline V lookup: CDR1 LNHDA, CDR2 SQIVND (reference sequence). The covered CDR3 bases are TGTGCCAGTAGAAACCGGGACAGGGTTAGGGGGCAGCCG. Translating it yields CASRNRDRVRGQP. The full CDR3 reads CASRNRDRVRGQPQYF. Variable domain in full (rest from reference TRBV19 and TRBJ2-3): DGGITQSPKYLFRKEGQNVTLSCEQNLNHDAMYWYRQDPGQGLRLIYYSQIVNDFQKGDIAEGYSVSREKKESFPLTVTSAQKNPTAFYLCASRNRDRVRGQPQYFGPGTRLTVL.

Notes on this clone: The read falls 3 residues short of the CDR3 end, and the missing part is taken from the germline J gene. This chain joins TRBV7-3 and TRBJ2-2, with a weak D call TRBD1 (5 bases). The CDR3 totals 14 residues. Germline CDR1 reads SGHTA; CDR2 reads FQGTGA. CDR3 DNA, as far as it was read: TGTGCCAGCAACCCGGACGCTGGGGCCAACGTG. It specifies CASNPDAGANV. The complete CDR3 reads CASNPDAGANVLFF.

CDR3 residues: CASQDYSNQPQHF. The part of the CDR3 DNA that was read is TGTGCCAGCCAGGATTATAGCAATCAGCCC. The chain employs TRBV7-9 and TRBJ1-5; unclear D gene. The sequence runs out 3 residues before the end of the CDR3; the remainder is reconstructed from the germline J gene. There are 13 residues in the CDR3. With 8 bases removed from V and 0 bases from J, the gap between germline ends came to 8 bases. From germline, CDR1 is SEHNR and CDR2 FQNEAQ (reference sequence).

As regards this clone: The observed sequence ends 3 residues before the CDR3 terminus, with the missing tail filled in from the germline J gene. The chain has TRBV7-2 and TRBJ1-6; D gene uncertain. There are 13 residues in the CDR3. V was cut by 3 bases and J by 10 bases, with 10 bases left in between. CDR1 and CDR2 (germline): SGHTA, FQGNSA. The DNA read from the CDR3 is TGTGCCAGCAGCTTCTCGGGGAACTCACCC. Protein sequence: CASSFSGNSP. In full, the CDR3 is CASSFSGNSPLHF. Using reference TRBV7-2 and TRBJ1-6 for the parts outside the CDR3, the full variable domain is GAGVSQSPSNKVTEKGKDVELRCDPISGHTALYWYRQSLGQGLEFLIYFQGNSAPDKSGLPSDRFSAERTGGSVSTLTIQRTQQEDSAVYLCASSFSGNSPLHFGNGTRLTVT.

Of note for this clone: The observed sequence ends 3 residues before the CDR3 terminus, with the missing tail filled in from the germline J gene. The genes are TRBV20-1 and TRBJ2-1, with 10 bases aligning to TRBD2. Germline CDR1 is DFQATT and CDR2 is SNEGSKA (reference sequence). The V and J ends lost 5 bases and 8 bases, in that order; junction bases with no gene match: 12. The CDR3 covers 15 residues. CDR3 amino acids: CSASRTSGPTHEQFF. Partial CDR3 DNA: TGCAGTGCTTCGCGGACTAGCGGCCCTACACATGAG.

As to this clone: The read stops 3 residues short of the end of the CDR3; the missing end is completed from the germline J gene. This chain uses TRBV6-2 or TRBV6-3 with TRBJ1-2; no firm D call. Per the germline V gene, CDR1 is MNHEY and CDR2 is SVGEGT. The CDR3 loop spans 11 amino acids. The DNA read from the CDR3 is TGTGCCAGCAGTTATACCCGGGGC. It encodes CASSYTRG. The entire CDR3 is CASSYTRGYTF.

Remarks on this clone: The read terminates 3 residues ahead of where the CDR3 ends, so the germline J gene completes it. V is TRBV19 and J is TRBJ2-1; D unresolved. Trimming removed 3 bases at V and 4 bases at J, with 7 bases between. Germline values: CDR1 LNHDA, CDR2 SQIVND (reference sequence). The CDR3 contains 13 residues. The chain's CDR3 is CASSILLYNEQFF. CDR3 DNA (partial): TGTGCCAGTAGTATTCTCCTTTACAATGAG.

With respect to this clone: The read terminates 3 residues ahead of where the CDR3 ends, so the germline J gene completes it. The rearrangement links TRBV6-2 or TRBV6-3 to TRBJ1-2; D is uncertain. CDR3 length: 14 residues. CDR1 is MNHEY and CDR2 is SVGEGT in the germline V gene. The sequenced part of the CDR3 DNA is TGTGCCAGCCTAGTGTCGAGACTTAACAATGAC. The encoded protein is CASLVSRLNND. The full CDR3 is CASLVSRLNNDYTF.